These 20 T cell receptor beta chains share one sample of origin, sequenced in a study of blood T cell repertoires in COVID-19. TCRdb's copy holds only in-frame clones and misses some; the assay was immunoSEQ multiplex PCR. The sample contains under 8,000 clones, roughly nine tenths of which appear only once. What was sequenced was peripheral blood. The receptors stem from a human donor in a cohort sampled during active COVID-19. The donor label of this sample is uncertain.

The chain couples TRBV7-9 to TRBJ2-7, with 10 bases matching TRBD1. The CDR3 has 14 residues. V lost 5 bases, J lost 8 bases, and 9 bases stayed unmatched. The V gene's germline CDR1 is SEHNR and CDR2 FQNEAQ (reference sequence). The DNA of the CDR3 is TGTGCCAGCAGCCTGACAGGGGGCTCCCCAAAGCAGTACTTC. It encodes CASSLTGGSPKQYF. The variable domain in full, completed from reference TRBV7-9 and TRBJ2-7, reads DTGVSQNPRHKITKRGQNVTFRCDPISEHNRLYWYRQTLGQGPEFLTYFQNEAQLEKSRLLSDRFSAERPKGSFSTLEIQRTEQGDSAMYLCASSLTGGSPKQYFGPGTRLTVT.

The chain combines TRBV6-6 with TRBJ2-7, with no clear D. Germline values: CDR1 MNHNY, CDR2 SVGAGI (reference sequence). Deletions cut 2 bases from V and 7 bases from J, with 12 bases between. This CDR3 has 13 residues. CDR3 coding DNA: TGTGCCAGCAGTTACGCTATCTCGGGTGAGCAGTACTTC. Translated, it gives CASSYAISGEQYF.

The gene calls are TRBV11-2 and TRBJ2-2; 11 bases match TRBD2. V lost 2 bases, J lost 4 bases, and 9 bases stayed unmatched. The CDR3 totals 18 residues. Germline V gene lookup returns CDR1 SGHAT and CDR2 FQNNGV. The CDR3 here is CASSLTYGTSGRTGELFF. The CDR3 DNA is TGTGCCAGCAGCTTAACCTATGGGACTAGCGGTCGCACCGGGGAGCTGTTTTTT. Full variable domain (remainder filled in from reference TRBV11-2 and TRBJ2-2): EAGVAQSPRYKIIEKRQSVAFWCNPISGHATLYWYQQILGQGPKLLIQFQNNGVVDDSQLPKDRFSAERLKGVDSTLKIQPAKLEDSAVYLCASSLTYGTSGRTGELFFGEGSRLTVL.

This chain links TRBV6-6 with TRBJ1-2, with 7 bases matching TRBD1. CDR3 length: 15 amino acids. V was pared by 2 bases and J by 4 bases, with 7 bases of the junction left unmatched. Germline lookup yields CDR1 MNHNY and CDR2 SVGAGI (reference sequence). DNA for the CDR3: TGTGCCAGCAGTTACGGGACAGCCCCCCCCTATGGCTACACCTTC. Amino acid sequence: CASSYGTAPPYGYTF.

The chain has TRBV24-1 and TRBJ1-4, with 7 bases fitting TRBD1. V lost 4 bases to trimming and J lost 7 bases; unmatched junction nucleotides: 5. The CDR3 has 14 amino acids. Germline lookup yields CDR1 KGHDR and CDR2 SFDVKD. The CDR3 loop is CATSEGTASEKLFF. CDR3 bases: TGTGCCACCAGTGAAGGGACAGCAAGTGAAAAACTGTTTTTT.

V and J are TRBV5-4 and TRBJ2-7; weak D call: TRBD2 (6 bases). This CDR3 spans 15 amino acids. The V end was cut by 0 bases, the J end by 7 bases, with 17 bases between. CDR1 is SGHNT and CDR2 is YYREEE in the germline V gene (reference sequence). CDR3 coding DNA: TGTGCCAGCAGCTTGGTGGCGTCCCTCGCGGGAGAGCAGTACTTC. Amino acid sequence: CASSLVASLAGEQYF.

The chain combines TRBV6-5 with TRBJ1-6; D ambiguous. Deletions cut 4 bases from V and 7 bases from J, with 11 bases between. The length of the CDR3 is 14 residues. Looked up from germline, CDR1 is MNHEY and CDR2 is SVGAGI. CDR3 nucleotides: TGTGCCAGCAGTTTTTCCGACGGGAATTCACCCCTCCACTTT. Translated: CASSFSDGNSPLHF.

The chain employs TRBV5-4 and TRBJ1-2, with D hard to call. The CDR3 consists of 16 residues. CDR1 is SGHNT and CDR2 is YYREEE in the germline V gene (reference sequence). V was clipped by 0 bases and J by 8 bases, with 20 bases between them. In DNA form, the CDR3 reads TGTGCCAGCAGCTTGGGGTCGGGGAACTATGGACGGGGCTACACCTTC. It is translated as CASSLGSGNYGRGYTF.

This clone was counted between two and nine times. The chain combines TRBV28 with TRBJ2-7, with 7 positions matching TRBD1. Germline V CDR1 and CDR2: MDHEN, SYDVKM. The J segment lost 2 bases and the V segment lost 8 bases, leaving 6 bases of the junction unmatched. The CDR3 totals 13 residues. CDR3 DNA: TGTGCCAGCGTTGGGACAGCCCCCTACGAGCAGTACTTC. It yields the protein CASVGTAPYEQYF.

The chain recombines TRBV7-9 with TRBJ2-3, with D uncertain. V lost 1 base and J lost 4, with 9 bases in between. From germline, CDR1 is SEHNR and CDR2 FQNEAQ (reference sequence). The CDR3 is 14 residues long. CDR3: CASSLEAPPDTQYF. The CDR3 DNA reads TGTGCCAGCAGCTTAGAAGCTCCCCCAGATACGCAGTATTTT.

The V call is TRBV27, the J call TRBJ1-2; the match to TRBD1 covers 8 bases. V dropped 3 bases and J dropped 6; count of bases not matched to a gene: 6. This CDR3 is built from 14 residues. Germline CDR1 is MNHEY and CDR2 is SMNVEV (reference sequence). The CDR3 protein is CASSFLRTGNGYTF. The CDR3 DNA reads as TGTGCCAGCAGTTTTCTCCGGACAGGGAATGGCTACACCTTC.

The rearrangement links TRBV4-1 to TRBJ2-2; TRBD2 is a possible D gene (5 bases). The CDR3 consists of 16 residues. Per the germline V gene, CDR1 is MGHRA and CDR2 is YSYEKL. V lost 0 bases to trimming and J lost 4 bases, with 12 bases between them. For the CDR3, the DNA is TGCGCCAGCAGCCAAGATCATAGGAGCGGCACCGGGGAGCTGTTTTTT. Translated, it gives CASSQDHRSGTGELFF.

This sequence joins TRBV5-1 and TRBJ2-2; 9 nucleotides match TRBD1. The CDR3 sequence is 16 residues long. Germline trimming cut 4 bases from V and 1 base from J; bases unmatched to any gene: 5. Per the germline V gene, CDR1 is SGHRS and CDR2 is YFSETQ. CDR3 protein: CASSRRQGENTGELFF. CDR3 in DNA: TGCGCCAGCAGCCGGCGACAGGGGGAGAACACCGGGGAGCTGTTTTTT.

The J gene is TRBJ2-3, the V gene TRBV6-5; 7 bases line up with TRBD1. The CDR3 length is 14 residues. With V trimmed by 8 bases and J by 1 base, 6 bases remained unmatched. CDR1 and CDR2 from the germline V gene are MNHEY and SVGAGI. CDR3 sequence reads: CASQEGAGTDTQYF. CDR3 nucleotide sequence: TGTGCCAGCCAAGAGGGGGCGGGCACAGATACGCAGTATTTT.

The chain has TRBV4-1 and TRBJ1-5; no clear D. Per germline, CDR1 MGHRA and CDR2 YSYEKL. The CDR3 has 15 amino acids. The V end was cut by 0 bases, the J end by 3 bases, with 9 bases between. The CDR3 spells CASSQDEFSNQPQHF. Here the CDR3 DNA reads TGCGCCAGCAGCCAAGATGAGTTCTCCAATCAGCCCCAGCATTTT.

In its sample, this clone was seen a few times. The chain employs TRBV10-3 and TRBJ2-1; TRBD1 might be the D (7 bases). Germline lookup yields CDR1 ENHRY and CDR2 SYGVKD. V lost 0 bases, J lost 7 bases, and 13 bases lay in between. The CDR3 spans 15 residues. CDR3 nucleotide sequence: TGTGCCATCAGTGAGTCGTCCAGGGGGGAAAATGAGCAGTTCTTC. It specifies CAISESSRGENEQFF.

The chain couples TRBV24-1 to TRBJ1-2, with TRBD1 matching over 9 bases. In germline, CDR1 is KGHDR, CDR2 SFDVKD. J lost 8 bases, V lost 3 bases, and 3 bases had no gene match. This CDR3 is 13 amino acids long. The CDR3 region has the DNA TGTGCCACCAGTGATCGGGACAGGGACGGCTACACCTTC. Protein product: CATSDRDRDGYTF.

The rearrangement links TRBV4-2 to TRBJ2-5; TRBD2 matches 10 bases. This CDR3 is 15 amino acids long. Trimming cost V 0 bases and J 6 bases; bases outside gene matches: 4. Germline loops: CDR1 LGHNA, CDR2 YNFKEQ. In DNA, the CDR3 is TGTGCCAGCAGCCAAGATCTAGCGGGAGAAAAGACCCAGTACTTC. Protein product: CASSQDLAGEKTQYF.

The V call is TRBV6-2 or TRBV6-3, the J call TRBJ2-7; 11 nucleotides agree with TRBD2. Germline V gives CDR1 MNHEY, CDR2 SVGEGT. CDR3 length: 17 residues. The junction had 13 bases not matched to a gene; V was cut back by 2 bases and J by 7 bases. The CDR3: CASSYTSGTSGLAEQYF. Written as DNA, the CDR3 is TGTGCCAGCAGTTACACATCCGGGACTAGCGGTTTAGCGGAGCAGTACTTC.

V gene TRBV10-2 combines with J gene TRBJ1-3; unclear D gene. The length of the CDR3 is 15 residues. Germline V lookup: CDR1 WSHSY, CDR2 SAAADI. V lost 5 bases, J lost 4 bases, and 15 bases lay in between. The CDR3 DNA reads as TGCGCCAGCAGTCCGCAAGACAAGTTCGGAAACACCATATATTTT. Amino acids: CASSPQDKFGNTIYF.